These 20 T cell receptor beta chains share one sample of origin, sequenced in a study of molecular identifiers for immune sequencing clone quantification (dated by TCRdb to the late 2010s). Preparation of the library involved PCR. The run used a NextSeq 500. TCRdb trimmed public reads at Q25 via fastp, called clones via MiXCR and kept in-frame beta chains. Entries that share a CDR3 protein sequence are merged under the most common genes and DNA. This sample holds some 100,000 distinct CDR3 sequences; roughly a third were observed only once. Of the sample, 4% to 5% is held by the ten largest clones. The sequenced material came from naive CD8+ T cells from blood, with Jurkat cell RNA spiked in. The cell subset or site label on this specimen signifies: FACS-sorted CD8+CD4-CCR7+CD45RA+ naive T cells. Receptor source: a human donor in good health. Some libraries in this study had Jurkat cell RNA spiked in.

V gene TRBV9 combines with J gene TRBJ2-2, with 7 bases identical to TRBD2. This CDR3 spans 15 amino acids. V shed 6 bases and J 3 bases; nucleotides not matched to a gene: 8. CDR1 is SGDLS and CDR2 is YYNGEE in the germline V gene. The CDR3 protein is CASNLGGPDTGELFF. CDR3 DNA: TGTGCCAGCAACCTGGGAGGGCCAGACACCGGGGAGCTGTTTTTT.

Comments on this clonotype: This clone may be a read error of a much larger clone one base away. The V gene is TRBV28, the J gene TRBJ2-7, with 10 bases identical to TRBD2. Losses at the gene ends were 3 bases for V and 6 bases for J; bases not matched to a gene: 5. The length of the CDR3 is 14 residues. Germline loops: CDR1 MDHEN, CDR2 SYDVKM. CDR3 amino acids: CASSFSLAGVEQYF. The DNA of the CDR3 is TGTGCCAGCAGTTTTAGCCTAGCGGGAGTCGAGCAGTACTTC.

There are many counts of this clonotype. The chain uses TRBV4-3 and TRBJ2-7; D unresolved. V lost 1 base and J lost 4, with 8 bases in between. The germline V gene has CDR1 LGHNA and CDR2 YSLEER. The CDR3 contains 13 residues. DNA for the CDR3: TGCGCCAGCAGCCAAGGGTCCGGTTACGAGCAGTACTTC. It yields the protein CASSQGSGYEQYF.

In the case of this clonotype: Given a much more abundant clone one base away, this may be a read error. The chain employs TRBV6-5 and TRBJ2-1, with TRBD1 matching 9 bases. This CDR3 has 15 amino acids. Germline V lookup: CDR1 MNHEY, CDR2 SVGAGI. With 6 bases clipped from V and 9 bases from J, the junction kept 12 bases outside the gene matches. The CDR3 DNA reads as TGTGCCAGCAGATACGGGGGGACAGGGTTCGGTGAGCAGTTCTTC. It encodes CASRYGGTGFGEQFF.

For the CDR3, the DNA is TGCGCCAGCAGCCAAGGATACCCCGGCCAGGAGAACGAGCAGTACTTC. Protein product: CASSQGYPGQENEQYF. V and J are TRBV4-3 and TRBJ2-7, with D hard to call. V lost 1 base and J 5 bases, leaving 18 bases between the germline ends. CDR1 LGHNA and CDR2 YSLEER come from the germline V gene. The CDR3 has 16 amino acids.

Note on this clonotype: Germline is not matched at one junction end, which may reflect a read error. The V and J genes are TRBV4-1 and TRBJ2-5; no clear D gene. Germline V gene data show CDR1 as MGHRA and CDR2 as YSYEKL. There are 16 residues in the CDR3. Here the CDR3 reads CASSRGLGSRTETQNF. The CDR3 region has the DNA TGCGCCAGCAGCCGAGGCTTGGGAAGCAGAACAGAGACCCAGAACTTC.

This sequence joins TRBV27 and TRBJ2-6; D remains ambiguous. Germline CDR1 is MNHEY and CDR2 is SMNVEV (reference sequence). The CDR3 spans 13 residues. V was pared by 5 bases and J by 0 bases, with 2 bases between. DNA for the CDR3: TGTGCCAGCAGTCCCTCTGGGGCCAACGTCCTGACTTTC. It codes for CASSPSGANVLTF.

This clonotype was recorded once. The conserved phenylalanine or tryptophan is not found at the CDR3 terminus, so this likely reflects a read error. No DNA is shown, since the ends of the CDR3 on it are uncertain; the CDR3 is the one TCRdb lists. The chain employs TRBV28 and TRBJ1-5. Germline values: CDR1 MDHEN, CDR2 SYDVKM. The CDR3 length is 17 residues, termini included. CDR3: CASSSPSIGGQGQPLHI.

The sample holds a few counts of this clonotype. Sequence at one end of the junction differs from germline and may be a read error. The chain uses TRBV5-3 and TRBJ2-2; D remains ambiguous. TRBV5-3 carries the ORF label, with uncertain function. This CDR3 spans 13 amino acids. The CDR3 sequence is CASSLDPAGELFF. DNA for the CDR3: TGTGCCAGCAGCTTGGATCCAGCCGGGGAGCTGTTTTTT.

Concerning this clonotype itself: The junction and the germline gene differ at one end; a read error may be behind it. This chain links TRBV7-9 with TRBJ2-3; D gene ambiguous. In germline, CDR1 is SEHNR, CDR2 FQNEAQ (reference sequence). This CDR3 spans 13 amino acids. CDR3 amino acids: CTSSLPGSDTQYF. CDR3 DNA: TGTACCAGCAGCTTACCCGGCTCAGATACGCAGTATTTT.

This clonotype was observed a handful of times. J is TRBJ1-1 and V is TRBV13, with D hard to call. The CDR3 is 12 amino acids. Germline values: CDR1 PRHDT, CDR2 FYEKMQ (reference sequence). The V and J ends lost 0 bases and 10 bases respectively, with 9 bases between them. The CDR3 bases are TGTGCCAGCAGCTTAGGCATAAGAGGAGCTTTCTTT. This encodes CASSLGIRGAFF.

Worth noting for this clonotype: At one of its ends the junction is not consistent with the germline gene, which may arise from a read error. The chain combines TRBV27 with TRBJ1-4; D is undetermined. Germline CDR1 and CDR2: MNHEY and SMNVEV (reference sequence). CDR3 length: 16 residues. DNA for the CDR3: TGTGCCAGCAGTTTGGACGGCGTTGCAACTAATGAAAACCTGTTTTTT. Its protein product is CASSLDGVATNENLFF.

The CDR3 reads CASSSGQGGDEQYF. CDR3 bases: TGTGCCAGCAGCTCCGGACAGGGGGGGGACGAGCAGTACTTC. The rearrangement uses TRBV13 and TRBJ2-7; 10 bases are shared with TRBD1. J was trimmed by 5 bases and V by 4 bases; bases with no gene match: 5. Germline values: CDR1 PRHDT, CDR2 FYEKMQ (reference sequence). The CDR3 is 14 amino acids.

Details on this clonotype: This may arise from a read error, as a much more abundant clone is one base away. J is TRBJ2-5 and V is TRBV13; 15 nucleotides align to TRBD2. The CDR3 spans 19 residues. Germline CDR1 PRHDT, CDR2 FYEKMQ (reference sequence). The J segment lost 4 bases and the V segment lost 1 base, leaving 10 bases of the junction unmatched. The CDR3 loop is CASSLERGLAGGLGETQYF. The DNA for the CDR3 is TGTGCCAGCAGCTTAGAAAGAGGACTAGCGGGAGGGCTCGGAGAGACCCAGTACTTC.

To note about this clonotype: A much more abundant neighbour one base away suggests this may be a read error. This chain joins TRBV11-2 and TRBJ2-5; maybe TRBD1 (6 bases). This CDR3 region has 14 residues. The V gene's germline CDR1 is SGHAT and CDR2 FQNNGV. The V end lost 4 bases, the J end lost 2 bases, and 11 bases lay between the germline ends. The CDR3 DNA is TGTGCCAGCAGCTCCGGGACAACACAAGAGACCCAGTACTTC. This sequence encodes CASSSGTTQETQYF.

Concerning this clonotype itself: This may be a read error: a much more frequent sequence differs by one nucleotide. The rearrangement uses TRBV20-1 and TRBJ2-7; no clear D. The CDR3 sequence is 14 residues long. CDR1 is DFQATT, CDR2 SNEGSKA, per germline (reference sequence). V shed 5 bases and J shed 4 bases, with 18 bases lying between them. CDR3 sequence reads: CSAPPPSESYEQYF. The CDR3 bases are TGCAGTGCTCCTCCCCCCAGCGAGAGTTACGAGCAGTACTTC.

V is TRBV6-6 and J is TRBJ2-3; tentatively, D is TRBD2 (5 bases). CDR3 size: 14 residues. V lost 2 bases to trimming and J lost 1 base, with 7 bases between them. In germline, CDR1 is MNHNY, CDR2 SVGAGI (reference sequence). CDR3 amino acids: CASSYGGRTDTQYF. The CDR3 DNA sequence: TGTGCCAGCAGTTACGGCGGGCGCACAGATACGCAGTATTTT.

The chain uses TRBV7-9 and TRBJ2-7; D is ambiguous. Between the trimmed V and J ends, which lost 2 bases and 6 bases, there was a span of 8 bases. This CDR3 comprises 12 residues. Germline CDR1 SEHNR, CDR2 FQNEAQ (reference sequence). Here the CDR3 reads CASSLPRGEQYF. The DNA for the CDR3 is TGTGCCAGCAGCTTACCTCGCGGCGAGCAGTACTTC.

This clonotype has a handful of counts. CDR3 coding DNA: TGTGCCCCGAATTCCCGGGACAGTACCTACGAGCAGTACTTC. The encoded protein is CAPNSRDSTYEQYF. The chain is built from TRBV19 and TRBJ2-7, with 7 positions matching TRBD1. Germline V gene data show CDR1 as LNHDA and CDR2 as SQIVND (reference sequence). This CDR3 is built from 14 residues. V was pared by 11 bases and J by 2 bases, with 12 bases of the junction left unmatched.

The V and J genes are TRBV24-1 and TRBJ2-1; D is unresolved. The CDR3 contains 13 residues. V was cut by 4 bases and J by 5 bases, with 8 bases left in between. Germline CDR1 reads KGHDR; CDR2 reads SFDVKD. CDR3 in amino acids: CATSERWHNEQFF. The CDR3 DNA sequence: TGTGCCACCAGTGAGAGGTGGCACAATGAGCAGTTCTTC.